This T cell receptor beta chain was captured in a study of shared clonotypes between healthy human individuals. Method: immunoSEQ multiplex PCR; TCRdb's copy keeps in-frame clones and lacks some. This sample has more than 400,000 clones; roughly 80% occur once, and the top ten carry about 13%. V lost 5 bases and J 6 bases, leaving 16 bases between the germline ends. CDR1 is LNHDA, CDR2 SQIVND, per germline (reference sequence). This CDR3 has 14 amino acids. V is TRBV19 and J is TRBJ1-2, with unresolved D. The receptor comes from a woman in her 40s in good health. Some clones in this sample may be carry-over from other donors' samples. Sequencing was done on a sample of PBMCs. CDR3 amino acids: CASSGLTGSDGYTF. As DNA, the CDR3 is TGTGCCAGTAGTGGGCTGACTGGTAGCGATGGCTACACCTTC.